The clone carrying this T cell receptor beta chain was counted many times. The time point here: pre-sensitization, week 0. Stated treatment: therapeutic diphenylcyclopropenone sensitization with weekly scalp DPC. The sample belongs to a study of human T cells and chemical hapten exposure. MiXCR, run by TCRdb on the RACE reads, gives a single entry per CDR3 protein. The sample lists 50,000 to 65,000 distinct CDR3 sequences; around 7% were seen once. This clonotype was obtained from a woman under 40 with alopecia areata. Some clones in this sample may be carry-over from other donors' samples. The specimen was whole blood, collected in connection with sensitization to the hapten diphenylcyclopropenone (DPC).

The CDR3 sequence is CAISEPPPNEQFF. CDR3 sequence (DNA): TGTGCCATCAGTGAGCCGCCCCCCAATGAGCAGTTCTTC. The chain links TRBV10-3 to TRBJ2-1; D is uncertain. Deletions cut 2 bases from V and 6 bases from J, with 8 bases between. CDR1 ENHRY and CDR2 SYGVKD come from the germline V gene. This CDR3 contains 13 residues.